This note documents a single T cell receptor (beta chain) sequence. What it binds is unknown. V gave up 5 bases and J gave up 5 bases, with 18 bases separating them. In germline, CDR1 is LNHNV, CDR2 YYDKDF (reference sequence). This CDR3 comprises 15 residues. This specimen belongs to a study of cytomegalovirus exposure and HLA in healthy donors. At the level of the study: The roughly 130 validation repertoires used the same platform as the roughly 670 first-cohort repertoires (as reported by a later analysis).

Study observations and caveats: Confirmation in vitro established that a few CMV-associated chains were specific for CMV antigens. In the roughly 130 validation repertoires, a later analysis found that first-cohort TCR clusters tended to co-occur.

The donors were in the approximately 130-subject validation cohort; that cohort was separate from the roughly 660-subject first cohort. Assay: immunoSEQ multiplex PCR; the TCRdb copy retains only in-frame clones and omits some. The top ten hold 1.5% to 2% of the sample, which has 140,000 to 150,000 clones, about 94% seen once. What was sequenced was PBMCs. V and J are TRBV15 and TRBJ1-1; weak D call: TRBD1 (5 bases). This sequence originates from a man aged 18 to 30 in good health and CMV-seropositive. The CDR3 nucleotides are TGTGCCACCAGCCCTATCCTCTGGGGGGAAACTGAAGCTTTCTTT. It yields the protein CATSPILWGETEAFF.